The 10 T cell receptor beta chains below come from one sample, sequenced in a study of OX40 agonist ivuxolimab in advanced cancers. The library was generated by the immunoSEQ multiplex PCR assay. TCRdb holds this immuneACCESS table with in-frame rearrangements only. Some clones are missing; in checked studies, unresolved V genes explain under half, and the rest has no known cause. For this sample the table gives about 80,000 clones, of which around 85% were detected only once. 2% to 2.5% of the sample rests with the top ten. Sample: CD4+ or CD8+ T cells sorted from blood, taken in a trial of the OX40 agonist ivuxolimab. These receptor sequences come from an adult with an advanced solid tumor such as melanoma, head and neck, liver or kidney cancer.

The gene calls are TRBV5-4 and TRBJ2-3; perhaps TRBD1 as D (6 bases). CDR1 is SGHNT and CDR2 is YYREEE in the germline V gene (reference sequence). Trimming took off 0 bases at V and 2 bases at J, with 13 bases between the two ends. The CDR3 totals 16 residues. This chain's CDR3 is CASSLGGRLTTDTQYF. For the CDR3, the DNA is TGTGCCAGCAGCTTGGGGGGGCGGCTTACCACAGATACGCAGTATTTT.

A few counts support this clone. The chain is built from TRBV19 and TRBJ2-7; 8 bases align to TRBD1. V was pared by 7 bases and J by 2 bases, with 1 base of the junction left unmatched. The CDR3 has 12 residues. Looked up from germline, CDR1 is LNHDA and CDR2 is SQIVND (reference sequence). DNA of the CDR3: TGTGCCAGTAAGGGACAGGCCTACGAGCAGTACTTC. This codes for CASKGQAYEQYF.

The CDR3 spells CASSRTSGGVATDTQYF. CDR3 nucleotides: TGTGCCAGCAGCCGGACTAGCGGGGGCGTCGCCACAGATACGCAGTATTTT. This chain connects TRBV7-2 to TRBJ2-3; 13 bases map to TRBD2. Per germline, CDR1 SGHTA and CDR2 FQGNSA. V lost 5 bases, J lost 2 bases, and 7 bases stayed unmatched. The length of the CDR3 is 17 residues.

J is TRBJ1-2 and V is TRBV6-5; a weak D match, TRBD1 (5 bases). Per the germline V gene, CDR1 is MNHEY and CDR2 is SVGAGI. Deletions cut 5 bases from V and 2 bases from J, with 15 bases between. The CDR3 covers 15 residues. The CDR3 DNA is TGTGCCAGCAGTCGCAGCCGGGGGAACAACTATGGCTACACCTTC. Translation: CASSRSRGNNYGYTF.

The chain recombines TRBV7-6 with TRBJ2-1, with D possibly being TRBD1 (5 bases). Germline V gene data show CDR1 as SGHVS and CDR2 as FNYEAQ. CDR3 length: 13 amino acids. The V end was cut by 2 bases, the J end by 6 bases, with 8 bases between. This CDR3 is CASSLIRGNEQFF. In DNA form, the CDR3 reads TGTGCCAGCAGCTTAATTAGGGGCAATGAGCAGTTCTTC.

The chain joins TRBV18 to TRBJ1-3; no clear D. Trimming left V 5 bases short and J 0 bases short, with 11 bases between. The CDR3 spans 15 residues. Germline V lookup: CDR1 KGHSH, CDR2 LQKENI. The CDR3 is CASSSQASSGNTIYF. The CDR3 DNA is TGTGCCAGCTCATCGCAGGCCAGCTCTGGAAACACCATATATTTT.

The count of this clone is one. The DNA is left out, because the CDR3 cannot be placed on it with certainty; the CDR3 is given as TCRdb lists it. This rearrangement joins TRBV28 to TRBJ2-1; TRBD2 is taken as the D call from the table, unchecked against the DNA. The length of the CDR3 is 16 amino acids, counting both ends. CDR1 and CDR2 (germline): MDHEN, SYDVKM. This CDR3 is CASSSSASGYYNEQFF.

The J gene is TRBJ2-7, the V gene TRBV19, with D perhaps TRBD1 or TRBD2 (5 bases each). Germline-derived CDR1 and CDR2 are LNHDA and SQIVND (reference sequence). The length of the CDR3 is 14 residues. Trimming took off 3 bases at V and 6 bases at J, with 15 bases between the two ends. CDR3: CASSIRGEGVEQYF. The CDR3, as DNA: TGTGCCAGTAGTATCCGAGGGGAAGGGGTCGAGCAGTACTTC.

The chain has TRBV9 and TRBJ2-5; 7 positions match TRBD1. Trimming removed 1 base from V and 1 base from J; junction bases left unmatched: 1. Germline V gene data show CDR1 as SGDLS and CDR2 as YYNGEE. The CDR3 is 14 amino acids. CDR3 sequence (DNA): TGTGCCAGCAGCGTAAGACAGGGCCAAGAGACCCAGTACTTC. Translating gives CASSVRQGQETQYF.

As for this clone: A clone one base away is much larger, so this may be a read error. The rearrangement uses TRBV6-6 and TRBJ2-3, with D possibly matching TRBD1 (6 bases). Trimming removed 6 bases from V and 3 bases from J, with 10 bases in between. The V gene's germline CDR1 is MNHNY and CDR2 SVGAGI (reference sequence). This CDR3 spans 13 amino acids. The CDR3 loop is CASSQRGTDTQYF. CDR3 DNA: TGTGCCAGCAGCCAGAGGGGGACAGATACGCAGTATTTT.